This TCR beta chain was identified during a study of T-cell reconstitution after alpha-beta-depleted transplantation in children. The study's findings and limits: The origin of alpha-beta T cells about two months after transplant was reportedly several hundred expanded graft clones. TCRbeta diversity was high at day 60 in some patients (a result of surviving recipient T cells and thymic progenitors). It was newly produced T cells that mostly accounted for T-cell counts and diversity one year after transplant.

Remarks on this clonotype: Its cognate antigen is unknown.

A TCRbeta library incorporating unique molecular identifiers was prepared. TCRdb re-derived calls from the PCR reads in MiXCR, one entry per CDR3 protein. The sample records 450,000 to 550,000 distinct CDR3 sequences, over 10% being singletons. The germline V gene encodes CDR1 KGHDR and CDR2 SFDVKD. The CDR3 extends over 16 amino acids. V lost 4 bases to trimming and J lost 8 bases; unmatched junction nucleotides: 13. The V call is TRBV24-1, the J call TRBJ2-1, with 7 bases fitting TRBD2. The origin of this receptor is a female patient between 2 and 15 years old who had a stem cell transplant for aplastic anemia, so the T cells may come from the graft donor. The source was PBMCs, mostly from graft donor cells, collected 180 days after TCRalphabeta/CD19-depleted stem cell transplant. The CDR3 region is CATSDRTRGSPYEQFF. DNA of the CDR3: TGTGCCACCAGTGACCGGACTAGAGGGTCCCCATATGAGCAGTTCTTC.